This TCR beta chain was documented in a study of blood T cell repertoires in COVID-19. Background on the study: Samples came from the United States, Italy and Spain, spanning acute and convalescent COVID-19.

The assay was immunoSEQ multiplex PCR, and TCRdb's table has in-frame clones only and misses some. In the table there are tens of thousands of clones, under 95% of which are singletons. This receptor was obtained from a human donor in a cohort sampled during active COVID-19. The sequenced sample was peripheral blood.

In nucleotides, the CDR3 is TGTGCCAGCAGCGAGCGGGGGGTCGGTCAGCCCCAGCATTTT. It yields the protein CASSERGVGQPQHF. The chain couples TRBV9 to TRBJ1-5; weak D call: TRBD1 (5 bases). CDR3 size: 14 residues. Trimming took off 3 bases at V and 6 bases at J, with 13 bases between the two ends. Per germline, CDR1 SGDLS and CDR2 YYNGEE.